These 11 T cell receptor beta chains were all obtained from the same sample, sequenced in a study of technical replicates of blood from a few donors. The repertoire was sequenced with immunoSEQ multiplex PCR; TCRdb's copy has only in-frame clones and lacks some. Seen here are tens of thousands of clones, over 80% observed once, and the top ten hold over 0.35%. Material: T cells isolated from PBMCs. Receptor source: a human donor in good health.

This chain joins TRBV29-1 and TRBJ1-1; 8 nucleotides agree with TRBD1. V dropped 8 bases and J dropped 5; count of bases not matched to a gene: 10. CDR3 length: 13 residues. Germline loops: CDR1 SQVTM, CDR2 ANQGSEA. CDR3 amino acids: CSIHTTGATEAFF. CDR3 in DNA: TGCAGCATTCACACGACAGGGGCGACTGAAGCTTTCTTT.

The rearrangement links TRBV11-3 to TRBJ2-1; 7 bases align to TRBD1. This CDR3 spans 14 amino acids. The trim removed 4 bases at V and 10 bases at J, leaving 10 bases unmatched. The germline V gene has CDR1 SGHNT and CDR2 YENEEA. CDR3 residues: CASSSRDSLKEQFF. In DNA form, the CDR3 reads TGTGCCAGCAGCTCCCGGGACAGTCTTAAGGAGCAGTTCTTC.

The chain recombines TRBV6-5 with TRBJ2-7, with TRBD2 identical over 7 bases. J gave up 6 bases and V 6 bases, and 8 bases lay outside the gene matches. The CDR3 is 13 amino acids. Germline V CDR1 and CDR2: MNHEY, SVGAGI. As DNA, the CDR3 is TGTGCCAGCAGCAAAAATAGCGGGCTCGAGCAGTACTTC. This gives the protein CASSKNSGLEQYF.

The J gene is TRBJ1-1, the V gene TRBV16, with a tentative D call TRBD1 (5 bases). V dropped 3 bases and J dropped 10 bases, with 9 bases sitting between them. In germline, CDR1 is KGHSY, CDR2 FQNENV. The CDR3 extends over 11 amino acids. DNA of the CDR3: TGTGCCAGCAGCCATCTGGGGGGAGCTTTCTTT. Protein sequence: CASSHLGGAFF.

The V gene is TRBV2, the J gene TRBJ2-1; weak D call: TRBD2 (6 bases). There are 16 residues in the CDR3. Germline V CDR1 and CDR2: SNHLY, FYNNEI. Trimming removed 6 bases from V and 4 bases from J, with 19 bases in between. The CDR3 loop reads CASSPGTYPVYNEQFF. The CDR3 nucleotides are TGTGCCAGCAGCCCAGGGACTTATCCTGTTTACAATGAGCAGTTCTTC. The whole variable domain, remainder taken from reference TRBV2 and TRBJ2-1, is EPEVTQTPSHQVTQMGQEVILRCVPISNHLYFYWYRQILGQKVEFLVSFYNNEISEKSEIFDDQFSVERPDGSNFTLKIRSTKLEDSAMYFCASSPGTYPVYNEQFFGPGTRLTVL.

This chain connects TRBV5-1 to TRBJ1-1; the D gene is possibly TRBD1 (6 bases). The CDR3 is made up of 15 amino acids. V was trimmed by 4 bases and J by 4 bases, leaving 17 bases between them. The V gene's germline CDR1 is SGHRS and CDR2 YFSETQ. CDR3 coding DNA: TGCGCCAGCAGCCCCGGGGGGCTCCTGGGCACTGAAGCTTTCTTT. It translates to CASSPGGLLGTEAFF.

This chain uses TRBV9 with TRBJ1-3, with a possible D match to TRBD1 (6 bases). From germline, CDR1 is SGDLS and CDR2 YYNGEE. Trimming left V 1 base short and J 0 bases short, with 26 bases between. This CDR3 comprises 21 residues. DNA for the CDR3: TGTGCCAGCAGCGTATTCCCGGGGACAATGATCCCTGGTCACTCTGGAAACACCATATATTTT. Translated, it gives CASSVFPGTMIPGHSGNTIYF.

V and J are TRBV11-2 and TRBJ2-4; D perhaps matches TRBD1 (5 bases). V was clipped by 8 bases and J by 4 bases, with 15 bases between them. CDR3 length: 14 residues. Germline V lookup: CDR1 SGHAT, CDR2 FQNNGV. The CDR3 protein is CASAIDSLKNIQYF. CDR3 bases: TGTGCCAGCGCGATAGACAGTTTAAAAAACATTCAGTACTTC.

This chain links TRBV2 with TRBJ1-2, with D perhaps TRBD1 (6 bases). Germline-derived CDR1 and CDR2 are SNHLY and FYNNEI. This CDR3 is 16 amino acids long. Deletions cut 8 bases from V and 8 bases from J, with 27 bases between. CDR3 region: CASYSRDTAQRWGYTF. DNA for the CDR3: TGTGCCAGCTACAGCAGGGACACCGCCCAACGGTGGGGCTACACCTTC. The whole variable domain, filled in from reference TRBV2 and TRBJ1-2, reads EPEVTQTPSHQVTQMGQEVILRCVPISNHLYFYWYRQILGQKVEFLVSFYNNEISEKSEIFDDQFSVERPDGSNFTLKIRSTKLEDSAMYFCASYSRDTAQRWGYTFGSGTRLTVV.

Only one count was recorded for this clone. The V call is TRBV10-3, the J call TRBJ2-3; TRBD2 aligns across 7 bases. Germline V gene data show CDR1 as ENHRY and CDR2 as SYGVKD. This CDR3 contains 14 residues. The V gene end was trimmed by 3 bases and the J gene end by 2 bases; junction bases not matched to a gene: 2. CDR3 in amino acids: CAISETSATDTQYF. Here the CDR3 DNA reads TGTGCCATCAGTGAAACTAGCGCCACAGATACGCAGTATTTT.

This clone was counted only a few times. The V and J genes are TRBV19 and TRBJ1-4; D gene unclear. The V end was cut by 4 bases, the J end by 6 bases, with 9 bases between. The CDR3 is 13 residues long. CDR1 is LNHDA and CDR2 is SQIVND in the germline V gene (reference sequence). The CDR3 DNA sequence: TGTGCCAGTAGTAGGAACAGCTATGAAAAACTGTTTTTT. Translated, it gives CASSRNSYEKLFF.